Described below is a single T cell receptor (beta chain) sequence and its context. Original methodology: Nucleated cell number was recorded as an estimate derived from reference gene primer amplification. Clones were read by immunoSEQ multiplex PCR, and TCRdb kept only the in-frame ones, dropping some. V and J calls and clone size are copied from that table; D and trimming were computed from the DNA. This repertoire shows some 120,000 clones, more than 75% found once; its top ten account for roughly 1.4%. These data come from a study of blood T cell repertoires in COVID-19. Study-level information: Sites across the United States, Italy and Spain contributed samples from acute and convalescent COVID-19.

In germline, CDR1 is SNHLY, CDR2 FYNNEI. The CDR3 totals 8 residues. V gave up 9 bases and J gave up 15 bases, with 9 bases separating them. The sequence derives from a man aged 40-55 years with acute or convalescent COVID-19. The material sequenced was peripheral blood. J is TRBJ2-1 and V is TRBV2; D might be TRBD2 (6 bases). CDR3 in amino acids: CARQEGFF. DNA for the CDR3: TGTGCCAGGCAGGAGGGGTTCTTC. Looking up the rest from reference TRBV2 and TRBJ2-1 gives the full variable domain: EPEVTQTPSHQVTQMGQEVILRCVPISNHLYFYWYRQILGQKVEFLVSFYNNEISEKSEIFDDQFSVERPDGSNFTLKIRSTKLEDSAMYFCARQEGFFGPGTRLTVL.